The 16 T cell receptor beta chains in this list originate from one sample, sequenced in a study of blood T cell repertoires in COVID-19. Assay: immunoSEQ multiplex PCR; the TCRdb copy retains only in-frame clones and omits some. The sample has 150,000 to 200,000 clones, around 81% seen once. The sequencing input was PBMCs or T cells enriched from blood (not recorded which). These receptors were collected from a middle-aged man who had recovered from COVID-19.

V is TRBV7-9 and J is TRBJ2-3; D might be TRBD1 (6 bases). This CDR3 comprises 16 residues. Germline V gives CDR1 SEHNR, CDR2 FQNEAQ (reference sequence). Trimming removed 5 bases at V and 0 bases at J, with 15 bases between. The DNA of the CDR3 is TGTGCCAGCAGCCTCGGACAGCCATCTAGCACAGATACGCAGTATTTT. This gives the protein CASSLGQPSSTDTQYF.

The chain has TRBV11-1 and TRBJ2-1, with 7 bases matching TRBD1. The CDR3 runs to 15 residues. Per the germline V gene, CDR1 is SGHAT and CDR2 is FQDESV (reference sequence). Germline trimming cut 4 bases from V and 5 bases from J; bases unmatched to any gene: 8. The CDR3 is CASSSAVGGHNEQFF. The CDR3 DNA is TGTGCCAGCAGCTCCGCCGTAGGGGGCCACAATGAGCAGTTCTTC.

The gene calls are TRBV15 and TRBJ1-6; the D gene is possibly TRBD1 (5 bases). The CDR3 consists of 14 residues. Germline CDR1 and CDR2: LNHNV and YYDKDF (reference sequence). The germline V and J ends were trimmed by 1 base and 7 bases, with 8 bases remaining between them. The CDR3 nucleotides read TGTGCCACCAGCAGAGTACAGGAGAATTCACCCCTCCACTTT. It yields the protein CATSRVQENSPLHF. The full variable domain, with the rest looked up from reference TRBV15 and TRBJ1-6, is DAMVIQNPRYQVTQFGKPVTLSCSQTLNHNVMYWYQQKSSQAPKLLFHYYDKDFNNEADTPDNFQSRRPNTSFCFLDIRSPGLGDTAMYLCATSRVQENSPLHFGNGTRLTVT.

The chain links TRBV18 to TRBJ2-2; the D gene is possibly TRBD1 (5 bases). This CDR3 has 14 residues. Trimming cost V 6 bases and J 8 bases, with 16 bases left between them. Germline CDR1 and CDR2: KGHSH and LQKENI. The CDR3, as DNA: TGTGCCAGCTCCCCCGGCAGGGCGGTGGGGGAGCTGTTTTTT. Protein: CASSPGRAVGELFF.

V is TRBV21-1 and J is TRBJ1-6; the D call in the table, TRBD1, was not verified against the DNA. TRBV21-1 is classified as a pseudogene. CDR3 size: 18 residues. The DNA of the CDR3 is TGTGCCAGCAGCAAAGATTCGCTTAGGGCAGGGCTTAATTCACCCCTCCACTTT. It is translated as CASSKDSLRAGLNSPLHF.

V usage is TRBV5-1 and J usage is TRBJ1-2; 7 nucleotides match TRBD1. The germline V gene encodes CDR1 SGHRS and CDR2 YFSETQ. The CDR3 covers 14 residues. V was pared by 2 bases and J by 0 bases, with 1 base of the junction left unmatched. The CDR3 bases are TGCGCCAGCAGCTTAACAGGGGCTAACTATGGCTACACCTTC. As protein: CASSLTGANYGYTF.

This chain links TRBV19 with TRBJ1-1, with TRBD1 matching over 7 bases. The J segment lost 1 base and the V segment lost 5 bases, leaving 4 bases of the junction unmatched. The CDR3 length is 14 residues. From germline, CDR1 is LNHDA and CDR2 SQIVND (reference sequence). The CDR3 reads CASSRAGGNTEAFF. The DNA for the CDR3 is TGTGCCAGTAGTCGAGCAGGGGGGAACACTGAAGCTTTCTTT.

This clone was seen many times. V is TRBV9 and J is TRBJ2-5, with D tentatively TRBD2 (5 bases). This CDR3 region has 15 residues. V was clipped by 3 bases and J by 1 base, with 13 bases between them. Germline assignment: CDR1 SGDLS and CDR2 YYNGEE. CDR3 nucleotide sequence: TGTGCCAGCAGCGGGGCCGTACTAGGCCAAGAGACCCAGTACTTC. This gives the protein CASSGAVLGQETQYF.

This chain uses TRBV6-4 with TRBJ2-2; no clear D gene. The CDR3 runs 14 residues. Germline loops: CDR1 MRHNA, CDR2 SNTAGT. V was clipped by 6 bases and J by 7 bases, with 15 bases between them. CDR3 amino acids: CASRIQSYGGELFF. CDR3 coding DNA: TGTGCCAGCAGAATACAGTCTTATGGCGGGGAGCTGTTTTTT.

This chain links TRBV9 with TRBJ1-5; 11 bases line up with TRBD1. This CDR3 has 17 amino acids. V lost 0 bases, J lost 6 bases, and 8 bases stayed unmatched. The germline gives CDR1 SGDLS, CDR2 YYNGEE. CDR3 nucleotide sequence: TGTGCCAGCAGCGTAGGACCAGGACAGGGGGCAAGTCAGCCCCAGCATTTT. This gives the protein CASSVGPGQGASQPQHF. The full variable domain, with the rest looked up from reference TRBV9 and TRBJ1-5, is DSGVTQTPKHLITATGQRVTLRCSPRSGDLSVYWYQQSLDQGLQFLIQYYNGEERAKGNILERFSAQQFPDLHSELNLSSLELGDSALYFCASSVGPGQGASQPQHFGDGTRLSIL.

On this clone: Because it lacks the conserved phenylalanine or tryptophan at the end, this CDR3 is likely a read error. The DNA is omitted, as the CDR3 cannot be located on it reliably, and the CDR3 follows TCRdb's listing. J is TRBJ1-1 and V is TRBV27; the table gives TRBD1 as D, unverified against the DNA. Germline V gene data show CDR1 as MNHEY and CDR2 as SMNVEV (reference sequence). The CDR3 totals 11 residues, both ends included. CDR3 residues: CASSHHRGGPL.

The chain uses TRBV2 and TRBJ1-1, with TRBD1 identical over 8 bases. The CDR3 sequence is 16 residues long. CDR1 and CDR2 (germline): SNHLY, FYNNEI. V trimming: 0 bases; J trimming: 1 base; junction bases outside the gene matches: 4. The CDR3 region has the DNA TGTGCCAGCAGTGAAGCCTTGACAGGGGCGAACACTGAAGCTTTCTTT. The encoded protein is CASSEALTGANTEAFF.

The chain's CDR3 is CASSRGTSGGLGEQYV. In DNA, the CDR3 is TGTGCCAGCAGCAGAGGGACTAGCGGGGGATTGGGGGAGCAGTACGTC. The chain carries TRBV5-4 and TRBJ2-7; 14 nucleotides line up with TRBD2. This CDR3 region has 16 residues. Germline V gene data show CDR1 as SGHNT and CDR2 as YYREEE (reference sequence). Trimming took 4 bases from V and 7 from J; bases not matched to a gene: 10.

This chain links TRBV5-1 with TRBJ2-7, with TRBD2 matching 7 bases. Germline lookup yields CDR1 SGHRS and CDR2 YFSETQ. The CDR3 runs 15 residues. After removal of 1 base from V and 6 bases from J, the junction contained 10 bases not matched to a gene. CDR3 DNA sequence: TGCGCCAGCAGCTTGAGCGGGACTATTGAGTCCGAGCAGTACTTC. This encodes CASSLSGTIESEQYF.

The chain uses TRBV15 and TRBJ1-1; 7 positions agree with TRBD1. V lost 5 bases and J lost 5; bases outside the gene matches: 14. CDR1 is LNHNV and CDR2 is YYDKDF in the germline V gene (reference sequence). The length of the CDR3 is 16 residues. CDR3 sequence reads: CATSGAGGLKGTEAFF. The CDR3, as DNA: TGTGCCACCAGCGGAGCAGGGGGGCTGAAGGGGACTGAAGCTTTCTTT.

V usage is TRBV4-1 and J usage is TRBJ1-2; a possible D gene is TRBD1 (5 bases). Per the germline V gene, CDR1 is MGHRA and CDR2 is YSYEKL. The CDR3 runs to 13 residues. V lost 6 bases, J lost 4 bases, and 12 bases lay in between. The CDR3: CASRPGFAYGYTF. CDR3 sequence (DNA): TGCGCCAGCAGACCAGGGTTCGCCTATGGCTACACCTTC.